This TCR beta chain derives from a study of cytomegalovirus exposure and HLA in healthy donors. Study-wide findings and caveats: Some highly shared sequence variants likely arose as a pipeline artifact.

The PCR had 60 Vbeta and 13 Jbeta primers. Using immunoSEQ multiplex PCR, the repertoire was profiled, and TCRdb retains in-frame clones only, with some absent. The table has roughly 150,000 clones, about 82% seen once. As regards this clone: Its antigen is not known.

This clonotype originated in a woman between 40 and 50 years old in good health and CMV-seropositive. Sequenced material: PBMCs.

CDR3 DNA: TGTGCCAGTAGTCCCGGGACAGGGGGCTACGAGCAGTACTTC. It is translated as CASSPGTGGYEQYF. The chain couples TRBV19 to TRBJ2-7; TRBD1 matches at 11 bases. Unmatched junction bases numbered 3, after V lost 5 bases and J lost 3 bases. The CDR3 consists of 14 residues. The germline V gene has CDR1 LNHDA and CDR2 SQIVND (reference sequence).